This T cell receptor beta chain came from a study of early T cells in non-severe SARS-CoV-2 infection. V lost 6 bases, J lost 0 bases, and 8 bases lay in between. The CDR3 length is 14 residues. TCRdb called the 5' RACE reads again in MiXCR, with one record for every CDR3 protein. Counted here are approximately 84,000 distinct CDR3 sequences, under 15% occurring once; the ten biggest clones make up roughly 6%. This clonotype was counted between two and nine times. The sequence was obtained from an adult who was a healthcare worker with PCR-confirmed SARS-CoV-2 infection or an uninfected control (not recorded which). Specimen: whole blood. The chain couples TRBV12-3 or TRBV12-4 to TRBJ1-4; a possible D gene is TRBD1 (6 bases). This chain's CDR3 is CASRGHATNEKLFF. CDR3 DNA sequence: TGTGCCAGCAGGGGACACGCAACTAATGAAAAACTGTTTTTT.